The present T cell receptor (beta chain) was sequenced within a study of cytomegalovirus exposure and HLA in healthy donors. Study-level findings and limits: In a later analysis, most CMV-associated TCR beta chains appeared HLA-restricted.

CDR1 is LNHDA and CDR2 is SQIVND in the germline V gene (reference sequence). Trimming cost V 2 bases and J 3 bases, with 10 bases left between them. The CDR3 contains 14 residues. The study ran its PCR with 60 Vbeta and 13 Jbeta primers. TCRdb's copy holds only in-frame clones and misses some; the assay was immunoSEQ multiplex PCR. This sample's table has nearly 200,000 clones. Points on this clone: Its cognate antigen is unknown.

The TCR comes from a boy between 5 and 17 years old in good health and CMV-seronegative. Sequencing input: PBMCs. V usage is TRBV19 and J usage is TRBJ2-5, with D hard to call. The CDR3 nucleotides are TGTGCCAGTAGTATACAGTTAGCCAAAGAGACCCAGTACTTC. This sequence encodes CASSIQLAKETQYF.